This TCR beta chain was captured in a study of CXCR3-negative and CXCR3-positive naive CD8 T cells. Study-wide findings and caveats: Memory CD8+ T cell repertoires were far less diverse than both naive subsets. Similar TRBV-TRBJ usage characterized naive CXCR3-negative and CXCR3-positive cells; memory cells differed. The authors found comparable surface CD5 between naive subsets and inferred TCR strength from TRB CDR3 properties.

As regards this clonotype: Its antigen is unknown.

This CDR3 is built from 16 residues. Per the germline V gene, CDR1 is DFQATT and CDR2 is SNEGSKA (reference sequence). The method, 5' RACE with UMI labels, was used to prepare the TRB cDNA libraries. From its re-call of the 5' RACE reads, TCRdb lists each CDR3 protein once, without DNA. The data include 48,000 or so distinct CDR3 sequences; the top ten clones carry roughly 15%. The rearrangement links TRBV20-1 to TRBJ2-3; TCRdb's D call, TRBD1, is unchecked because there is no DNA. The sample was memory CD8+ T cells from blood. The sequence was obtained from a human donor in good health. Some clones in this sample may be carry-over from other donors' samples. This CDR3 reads CSATEPGQGNVDTQYF.